This is a list of T cell receptor beta chains from one sample in a study of Ad26.COV2.S vaccination and SARS-CoV-2 variants. The repertoire was sequenced with immunoSEQ multiplex PCR; TCRdb's copy has only in-frame clones and lacks some. The sample lists approximately 340,000 clones, approximately 85% seen once, with 2.5% to 3.5% in the top ten. This sample comprised peripheral blood, obtained in a trial of Ad26.COV2.S vaccine versus placebo. All receptors derive from a person aged 18-65 years who received the Ad26.COV2.S COVID-19 vaccine or a placebo. Both conserved end residues are part of each CDR3. A D gene is named only where the DNA matches it firmly. Clone sizes are given selectively: once, few, many, or a class where the clone is expanded.

d_gene	abundance	v_gene	j_gene	CDR3aa	CDR3nt
TRBD1	once	TRBV2	TRBJ1-4	CASIRRDRAATNEKLFF	TGTGCCAGCATCCGAAGGGACAGGGCTGCAACTAATGAAAAACTGTTTTTT
.	.	TRBV9	TRBJ1-4	CASSPEDGRNEKLFF	TGTGCCAGCAGCCCCGAGGACGGACGTAATGAAAAACTGTTTTTT
.	.	TRBV29-1	TRBJ2-5	CSAGQKLQETQYF	TGCAGCGCTGGACAGAAACTCCAAGAGACCCAGTACTTC
.	.	TRBV3-1/TRBV3-2	TRBJ1-4	CASSDDGVGGEKLFF	TGTGCCAGCAGCGACGATGGGGTCGGCGGTGAAAAACTGTTTTTT
.	few	TRBV7-2	TRBJ2-2	CASSSSQNTGELFF	TGTGCCAGCAGCTCTTCTCAGAACACCGGGGAGCTGTTTTTT
.	.	TRBV5-5	TRBJ2-7	CASSLTWQGTYEQYF	TGTGCCAGCAGCTTAACATGGCAGGGGACCTACGAGCAGTACTTC
.	many	TRBV7-6	TRBJ1-2	CASSLGFLRVLTF	TGTGCCAGCAGCTTAGGATTCTTGAGGGTCCTCACCTTC
TRBD1	.	TRBV28	TRBJ2-2	CASSLPRGKSTGELFF	TGTGCCAGCAGTTTGCCCAGGGGGAAAAGTACCGGGGAGCTGTTTTTT
.	.	TRBV27	TRBJ2-1	CASSLQARNNEQFF	TGTGCCAGCAGTTTGCAAGCGCGAAACAATGAGCAGTTCTTC
TRBD1	.	TRBV30	TRBJ2-2	CAWSRDRGRVNTGELFF	TGTGCCTGGAGTCGAGACAGGGGGCGCGTAAACACCGGGGAGCTGTTTTTT
.	.	TRBV7-9	TRBJ2-5	CASSLGIYTEETQYF	TGTGCCAGCAGCTTAGGGATATACACAGAGGAGACCCAGTACTTC
.	once	TRBV30	TRBJ2-3	CARPLGRPLTDTQYF	TGTGCCCGCCCATTAGGGAGGCCCCTCACAGATACGCAGTATTTT
TRBD1	.	TRBV29-1	TRBJ2-3	CSEGQGHSADTQYF	TGCAGCGAGGGACAGGGGCACTCCGCAGATACGCAGTATTTT
.	.	TRBV27	TRBJ2-7	CASRISVTSYEQYF	TGTGCCAGCAGGATCTCGGTAACTTCCTACGAGCAGTACTTC
TRBD2	.	TRBV10-3	TRBJ2-1	CAISELGLALYNEQFF	TGTGCCATCAGTGAGTTGGGACTAGCGCTGTACAATGAGCAGTTCTTC
.	.	TRBV9	TRBJ2-3	CASSVGVPSTDTQYF	TGTGCCAGCAGCGTAGGGGTACCTAGCACAGATACGCAGTATTTT
.	once	TRBV4-3	TRBJ2-1	CASSQDRVANEQFF	TGCGCCAGCAGCCAAGATCGGGTAGCGAATGAGCAGTTCTTC
.	few	TRBV11-2	TRBJ2-3	CASSTRADTQYF	TGTGCCAGCAGCACCCGCGCCGATACGCAGTATTTT
.	once	TRBV9	TRBJ1-6	CASSVGTGENSPLHF	TGTGCCAGCAGCGTAGGTACGGGCGAAAATTCACCCCTCCACTTT
.	.	TRBV9	TRBJ2-2	CASSVGGAGELFF	TGTGCCAGCAGCGTAGGAGGGGCCGGGGAGCTGTTTTTT
.	.	TRBV6-2/TRBV6-3	TRBJ2-7	CASSYPTGREQYF	TGTGCCAGCAGTTACCCAACAGGGCGGGAGCAGTACTTC
.	.	TRBV20-1	TRBJ2-1	CSARGDNEQFF	TGCAGTGCTAGAGGAGACAATGAGCAGTTCTTC